The entry below gives a single T cell receptor (beta chain) sequence along with its context. Produced via immunoSEQ multiplex PCR; TCRdb's table is partial and in-frame only. This table holds 60,000 to 85,000 clones, 80% to 95% found once. The data are from a study of T cell changes during pregnancy in multiple sclerosis. V was cut by 2 bases and J by 1 base, with 8 bases left in between. Germline assignment: CDR1 MNHNS and CDR2 SASEGT. This CDR3 has 14 residues. This TCR derives from a female donor with multiple sclerosis, enrolled in a pregnancy study. The chain couples TRBV6-1 to TRBJ1-1; D unclear. This material consisted of peripheral blood, taken in the second trimester of pregnancy. The CDR3 DNA sequence: TGTGCCAGCAGTGAATCCTCAGGGAACACTGAAGCTTTCTTT. It encodes CASSESSGNTEAFF.